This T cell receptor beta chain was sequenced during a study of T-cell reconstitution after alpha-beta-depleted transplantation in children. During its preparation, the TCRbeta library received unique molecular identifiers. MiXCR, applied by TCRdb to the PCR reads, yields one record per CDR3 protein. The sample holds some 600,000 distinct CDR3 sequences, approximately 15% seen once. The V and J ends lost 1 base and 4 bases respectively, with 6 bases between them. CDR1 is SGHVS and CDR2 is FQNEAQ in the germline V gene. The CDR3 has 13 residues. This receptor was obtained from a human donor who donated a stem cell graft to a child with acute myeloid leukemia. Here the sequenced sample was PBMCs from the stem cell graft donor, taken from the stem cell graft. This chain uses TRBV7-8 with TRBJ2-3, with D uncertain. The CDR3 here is CASSLVAPDTQYF. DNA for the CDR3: TGTGCCAGCAGCTTAGTCGCCCCAGATACGCAGTATTTT.